This T cell receptor (beta chain) came from a study of CD8 T cells in ankylosing spondylitis. In TCRdb, the 5' RACE reads were re-called with MiXCR into one record per CDR3 protein. This sample has roughly 490,000 distinct CDR3 sequences, with about 5.7% found just once. The CDR3 runs 17 residues. Germline trimming cut 5 bases from V and 0 bases from J; bases unmatched to any gene: 11. Per the germline V gene, CDR1 is SGHKS and CDR2 is YYEKEE (reference sequence). This clonotype was counted many times. Its target is unknown. Points from the study as a whole: Among TCR beta sequences, a motif of eight or nine highly homologous variants appeared characteristic of ankylosing spondylitis blood. Certain motif variants had earlier appeared in reactive arthritis synovial fluid and blood.

This receptor was taken from a male donor with ankylosing spondylitis. The rearrangement links TRBV5-5 to TRBJ2-5, with 9 bases identical to TRBD2. The sample was blood, either unsorted or a sorted T cell fraction (not recorded which). The CDR3: CASRGGERGAHQETQYF. The CDR3, as DNA: TGTGCCAGCAGAGGTGGGGAGCGGGGGGCCCACCAAGAGACCCAGTACTTC.